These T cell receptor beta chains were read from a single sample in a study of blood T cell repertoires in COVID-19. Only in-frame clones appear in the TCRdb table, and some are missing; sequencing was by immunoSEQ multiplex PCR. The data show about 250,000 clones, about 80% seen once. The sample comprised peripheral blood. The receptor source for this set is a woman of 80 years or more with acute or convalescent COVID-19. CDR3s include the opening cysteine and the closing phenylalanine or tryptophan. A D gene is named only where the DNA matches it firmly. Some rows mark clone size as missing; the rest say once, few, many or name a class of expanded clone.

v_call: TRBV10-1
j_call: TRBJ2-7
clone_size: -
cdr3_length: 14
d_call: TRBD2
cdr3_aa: CASRGSGNPYEQYF
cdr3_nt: TGCGCCAGCAGGGGGAGCGGGAACCCCTACGAGCAGTACTTC

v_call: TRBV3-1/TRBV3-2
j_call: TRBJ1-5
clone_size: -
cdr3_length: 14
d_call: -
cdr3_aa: CASSQSSGEQPQHF
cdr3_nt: TGTGCCAGCAGCCAAAGCTCGGGGGAACAGCCCCAGCATTTT

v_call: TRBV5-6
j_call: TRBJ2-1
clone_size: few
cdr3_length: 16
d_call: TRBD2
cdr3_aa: CASSLGTSGSWGEQFF
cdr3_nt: TGTGCCAGCAGCTTGGGGACTAGCGGGAGTTGGGGTGAGCAGTTCTTC

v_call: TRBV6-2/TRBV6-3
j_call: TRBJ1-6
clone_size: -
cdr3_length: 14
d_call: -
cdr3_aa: CASSYPERNSPLHF
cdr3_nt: TGTGCCAGCAGTTACCCAGAGAGGAATTCACCCCTCCACTTT

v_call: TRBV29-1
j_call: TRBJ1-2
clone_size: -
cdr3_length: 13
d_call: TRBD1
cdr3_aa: CSVGGQGENGYTF
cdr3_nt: TGCAGCGTTGGCGGGCAGGGGGAGAATGGCTACACCTTC

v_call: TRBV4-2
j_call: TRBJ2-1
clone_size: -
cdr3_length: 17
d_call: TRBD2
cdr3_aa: CASSQLSAGGRGDEQFF
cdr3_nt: TGTGCCAGCAGCCAACTTTCCGCGGGAGGCCGAGGGGATGAGCAGTTCTTC

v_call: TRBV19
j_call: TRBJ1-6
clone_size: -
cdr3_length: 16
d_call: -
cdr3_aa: CARAGLQSSYNSPLHF
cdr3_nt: TGTGCCAGGGCGGGTCTCCAAAGCTCCTATAATTCACCCCTCCACTTT

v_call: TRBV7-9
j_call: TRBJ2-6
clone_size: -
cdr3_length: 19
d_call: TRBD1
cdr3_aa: CASSTRRTGERSGANVLTF
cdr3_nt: TGTGCCAGCAGCACCCGACGGACAGGGGAAAGGTCTGGGGCCAACGTCCTGACTTTC

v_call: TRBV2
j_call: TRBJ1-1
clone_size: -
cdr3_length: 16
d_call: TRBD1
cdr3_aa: CASSFHLTGANTEAFF
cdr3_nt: TGTGCCAGCAGTTTCCACTTGACAGGGGCCAACACTGAAGCTTTCTTT

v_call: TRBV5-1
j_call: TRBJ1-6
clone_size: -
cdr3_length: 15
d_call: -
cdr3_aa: CASSPEGLYNSPLHF
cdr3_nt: TGCGCCAGCAGCCCGGAGGGCCTTTATAATTCACCCCTCCACTTT

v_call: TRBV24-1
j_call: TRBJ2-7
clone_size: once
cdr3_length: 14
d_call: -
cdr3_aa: CATPGRGSNYEQYF
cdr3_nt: TGTGCCACCCCAGGTCGGGGGTCTAACTACGAGCAGTACTTC

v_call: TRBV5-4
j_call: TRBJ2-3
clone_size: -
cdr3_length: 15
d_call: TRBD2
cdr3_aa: CASSLPLAGADTQYF
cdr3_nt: TGTGCCAGCAGCTTGCCACTAGCGGGGGCAGATACGCAGTATTTT

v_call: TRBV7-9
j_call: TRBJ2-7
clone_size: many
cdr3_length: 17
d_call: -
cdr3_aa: CASSLSRWREGIREQYF
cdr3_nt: TGTGCCAGCAGCTTATCACGATGGCGGGAAGGTATACGAGAGCAGTACTTC

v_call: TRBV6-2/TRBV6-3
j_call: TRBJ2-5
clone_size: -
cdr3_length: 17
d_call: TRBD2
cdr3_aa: CASSYPGGSGLPETQYF
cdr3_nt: TGTGCCAGCAGTTACCCCGGGGGTAGCGGGTTGCCCGAGACCCAGTACTTC

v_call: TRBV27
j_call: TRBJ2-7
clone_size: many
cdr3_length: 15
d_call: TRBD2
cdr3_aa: CASTDLAGGSYEQYF
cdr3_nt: TGTGCCAGCACCGATCTAGCGGGAGGCTCCTACGAGCAGTACTTC

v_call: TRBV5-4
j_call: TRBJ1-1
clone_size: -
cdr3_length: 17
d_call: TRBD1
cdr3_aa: CASSYTPGTGLSPEAFF
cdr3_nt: TGTGCCAGCAGCTACACCCCCGGGACAGGGCTTTCTCCTGAAGCTTTCTTT

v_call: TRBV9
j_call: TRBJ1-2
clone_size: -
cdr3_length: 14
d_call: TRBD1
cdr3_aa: CASSARDRGPGYTF
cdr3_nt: TGTGCCAGCAGCGCCCGGGACAGGGGGCCCGGCTACACCTTC

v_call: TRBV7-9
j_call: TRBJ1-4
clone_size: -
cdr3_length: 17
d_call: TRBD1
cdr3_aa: CASSFRTTGASNEKLFF
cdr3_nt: TGTGCCAGCAGCTTCCGTACTACAGGGGCCAGTAATGAAAAACTGTTTTTT

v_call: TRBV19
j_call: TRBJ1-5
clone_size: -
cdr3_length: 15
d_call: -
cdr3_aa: CASSETGTSNQPQHF
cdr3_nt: TGTGCCAGTAGCGAGACAGGCACCAGCAATCAGCCCCAGCATTTT

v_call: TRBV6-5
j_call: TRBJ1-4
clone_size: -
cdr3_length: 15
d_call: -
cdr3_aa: CASKAGESTNEKLFF
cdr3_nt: TGTGCCAGCAAGGCAGGGGAGTCGACTAATGAAAAACTGTTTTTT

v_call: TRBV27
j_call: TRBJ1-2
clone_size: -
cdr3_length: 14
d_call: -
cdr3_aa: CASSFTREGYGYTF
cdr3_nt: TGTGCCAGCAGTTTTACCAGGGAAGGCTATGGCTACACCTTC

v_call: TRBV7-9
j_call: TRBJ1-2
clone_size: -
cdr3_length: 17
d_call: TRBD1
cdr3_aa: CASSRTGTGGLSYGYTF
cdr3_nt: TGTGCCAGCAGCAGAACCGGGACAGGGGGATTAAGCTATGGCTACACCTTC

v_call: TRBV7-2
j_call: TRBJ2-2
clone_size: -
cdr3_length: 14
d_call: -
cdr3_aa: CASRVRQGYGELFF
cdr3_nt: TGTGCCAGCAGGGTGAGGCAGGGGTACGGGGAGCTGTTTTTT

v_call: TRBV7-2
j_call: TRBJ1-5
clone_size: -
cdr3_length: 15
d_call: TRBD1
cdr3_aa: CASSSNRGSNQPQHF
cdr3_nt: TGTGCCAGCAGCTCCAACAGGGGTAGCAATCAGCCCCAGCATTTT

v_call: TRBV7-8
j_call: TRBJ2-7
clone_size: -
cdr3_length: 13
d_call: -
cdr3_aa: CASSGQQGHEQYF
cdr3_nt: TGTGCCAGCAGCGGACAACAGGGCCACGAGCAGTACTTC

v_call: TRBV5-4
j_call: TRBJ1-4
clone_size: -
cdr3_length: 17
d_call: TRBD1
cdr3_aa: CASSKGTGTGTNEKLFF
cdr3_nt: TGTGCCAGCAGCAAGGGGACAGGGACTGGGACTAATGAAAAACTGTTTTTT

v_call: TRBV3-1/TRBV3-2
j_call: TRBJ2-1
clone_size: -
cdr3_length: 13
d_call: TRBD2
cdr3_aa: CASSQRTRDEQFF
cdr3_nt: TGTGCCAGCAGCCAGCGGACTAGGGATGAGCAGTTCTTC

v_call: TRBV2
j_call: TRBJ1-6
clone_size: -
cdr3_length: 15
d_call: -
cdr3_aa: CASRASGGGNSPLHF
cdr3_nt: TGTGCCAGCAGAGCTAGCGGGGGTGGGAATTCACCCCTCCACTTT

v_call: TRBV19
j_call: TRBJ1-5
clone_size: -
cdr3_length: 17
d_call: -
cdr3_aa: CASSGLVGGNSNQPQHF
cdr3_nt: TGTGCCAGTAGCGGATTGGTAGGGGGAAATAGCAATCAGCCCCAGCATTTT

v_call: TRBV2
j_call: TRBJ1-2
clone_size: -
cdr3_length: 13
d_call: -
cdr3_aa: CASKPGQFYGYTF
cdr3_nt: TGTGCCAGCAAACCGGGACAATTCTATGGCTACACCTTC

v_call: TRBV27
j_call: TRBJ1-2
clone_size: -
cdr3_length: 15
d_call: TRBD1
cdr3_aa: CASALGQGTTHGYTF
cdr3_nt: TGTGCCAGCGCGCTCGGACAGGGGACAACCCATGGCTACACCTTC

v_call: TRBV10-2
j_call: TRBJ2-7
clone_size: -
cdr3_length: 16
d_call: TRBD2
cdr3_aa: CASSESMAWGGGEQYF
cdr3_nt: TGCGCCAGCAGTGAGTCGATGGCGTGGGGGGGTGGCGAGCAGTACTTC

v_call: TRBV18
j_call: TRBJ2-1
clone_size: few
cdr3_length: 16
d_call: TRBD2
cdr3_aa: CASSGTSGSSYNEQFF
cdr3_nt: TGTGCCAGCTCAGGGACTAGCGGTAGCTCCTACAATGAGCAGTTCTTC

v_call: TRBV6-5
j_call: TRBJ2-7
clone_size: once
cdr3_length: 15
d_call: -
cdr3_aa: CASSYSRERAYEQYF
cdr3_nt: TGTGCCAGCAGTTACTCCCGGGAAAGGGCCTACGAGCAGTACTTC

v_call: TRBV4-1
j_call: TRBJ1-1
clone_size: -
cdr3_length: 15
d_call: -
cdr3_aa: CASSQETGLDTEAFF
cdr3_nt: TGCGCCAGCAGCCAAGAGACAGGCCTGGACACTGAAGCTTTCTTT

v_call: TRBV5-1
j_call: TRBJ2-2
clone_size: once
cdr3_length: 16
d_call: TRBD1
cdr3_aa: CASSFLTGPNTGELFF
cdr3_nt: TGCGCCAGCAGCTTCCTGACAGGGCCGAACACCGGGGAGCTGTTTTTT

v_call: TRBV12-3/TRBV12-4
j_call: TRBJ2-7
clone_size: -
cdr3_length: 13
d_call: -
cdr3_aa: CASSLTVPYEQYF
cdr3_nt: TGTGCCAGCAGTTTGACAGTACCCTACGAGCAGTACTTC

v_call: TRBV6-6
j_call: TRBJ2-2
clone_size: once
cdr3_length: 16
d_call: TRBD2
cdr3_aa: CATLPRGLENTGELFF
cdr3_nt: TGTGCCACCCTACCCCGAGGACTAGAGAACACCGGGGAGCTGTTTTTT

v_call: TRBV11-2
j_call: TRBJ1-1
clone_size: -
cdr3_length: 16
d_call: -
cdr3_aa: CASSLEVSEQNTEAFF
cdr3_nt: TGTGCCAGCAGCTTAGAGGTATCCGAACAGAACACTGAAGCTTTCTTT

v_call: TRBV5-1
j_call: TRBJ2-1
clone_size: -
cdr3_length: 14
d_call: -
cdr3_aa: CASSLAQENNEQFF
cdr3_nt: TGCGCCAGCAGCTTGGCACAAGAAAACAATGAGCAGTTCTTC

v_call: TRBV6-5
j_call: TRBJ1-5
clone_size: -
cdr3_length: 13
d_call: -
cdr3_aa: CASSPNGNQPQHF
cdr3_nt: TGTGCCAGCAGTCCTAACGGGAATCAGCCCCAGCATTTT

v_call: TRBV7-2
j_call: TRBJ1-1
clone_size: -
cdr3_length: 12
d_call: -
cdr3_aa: CASSFLRAEAFF
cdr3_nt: TGTGCCAGCAGCTTCTTGCGGGCTGAAGCTTTCTTT

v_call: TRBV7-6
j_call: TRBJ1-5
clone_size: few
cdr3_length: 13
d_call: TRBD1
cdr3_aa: CATGTVSVRPQHF
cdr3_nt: TGTGCAACCGGGACAGTCTCAGTTCGGCCCCAGCATTTT

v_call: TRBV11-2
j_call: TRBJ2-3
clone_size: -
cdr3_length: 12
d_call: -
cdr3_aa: CASSSFTDTQYF
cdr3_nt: TGTGCCAGCAGCTCGTTCACAGATACGCAGTATTTT

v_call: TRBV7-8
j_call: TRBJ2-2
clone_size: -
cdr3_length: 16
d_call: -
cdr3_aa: CASSPKRGIQAGELFF
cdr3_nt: TGTGCCAGCAGCCCAAAGAGGGGGATTCAGGCCGGGGAGCTGTTTTTT

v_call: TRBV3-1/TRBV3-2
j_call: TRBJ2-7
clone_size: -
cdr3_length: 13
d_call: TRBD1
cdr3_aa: CASSQGQGTEQYF
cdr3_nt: TGTGCCAGCAGCCAGGGACAGGGTACCGAGCAGTACTTC

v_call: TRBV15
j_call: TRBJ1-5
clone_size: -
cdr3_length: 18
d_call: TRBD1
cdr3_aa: CATSSNWGQGARNQPQHF
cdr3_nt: TGTGCCACCAGCAGCAACTGGGGGCAGGGGGCGAGGAATCAGCCCCAGCATTTT

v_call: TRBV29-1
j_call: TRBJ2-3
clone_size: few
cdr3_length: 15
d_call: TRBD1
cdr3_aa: CSVDSNDRGTDTQYF
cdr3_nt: TGCAGCGTCGATTCTAATGACAGGGGTACAGATACGCAGTATTTT